One and the same sample provided the 18 T cell receptor beta chains below, sequenced in a study of shared clonotypes between healthy human individuals. Sequencing was performed with immunoSEQ multiplex PCR; in TCRdb, only in-frame clones are kept and a portion is missing. The sample shows roughly 1,000,000 clones, more than 75% of them seen only once. The specimen sequenced was memory CD4+ T cells from PBMCs. As to subset: CD45RA-negative fraction. These receptors all stem from a man in his late teens or twenties in good health. Some clones in this sample may be carry-over from other donors' samples.

V gene TRBV5-4 combines with J gene TRBJ1-4; possibly TRBD1 for D (5 bases). Germline V lookup: CDR1 SGHNT, CDR2 YYREEE (reference sequence). V gave up 4 bases and J gave up 0 bases, with 19 bases separating them. CDR3 length: 18 amino acids. The CDR3 here is CASSLLRQFVATNEKLFF. CDR3 nucleotide sequence: TGTGCCAGCAGCCTACTAAGACAGTTTGTTGCAACTAATGAAAAACTGTTTTTT.

The genes are TRBV18 and TRBJ1-1; D is undetermined. The ends were cut back, 2 bases at V and 1 base at J, with 14 bases in the middle. This CDR3 comprises 16 residues. Per the germline V gene, CDR1 is KGHSH and CDR2 is LQKENI. The CDR3 nucleotides read TGTGCCAGCTCACCAGGTCGCAGGAGCCCGAACACTGAAGCTTTCTTT. It encodes CASSPGRRSPNTEAFF.

J is TRBJ2-7 and V is TRBV7-2; no definite D call. The CDR3 has 14 amino acids. V lost 0 bases, J lost 2 bases, and 8 bases lay in between. Germline V gives CDR1 SGHTA, CDR2 FQGNSA. The CDR3 DNA follows: TGTGCCAGCAGCTTAGCTTGGGGTACCTACGAGCAGTACTTC. Encoded protein: CASSLAWGTYEQYF.

The CDR3 region has the DNA TGCGCCAGCAGACCGACTAGCGGGAGGCCCCATGAGCAGTTCTTC. It specifies CASRPTSGRPHEQFF. The chain carries TRBV5-1 and TRBJ2-1; 13 bases fit TRBD2. This CDR3 contains 15 residues. With 5 bases clipped from V and 8 bases from J, the junction kept 7 bases outside the gene matches. CDR1 and CDR2 (germline): SGHRS, YFSETQ.

This chain connects TRBV2 to TRBJ2-7; 13 nucleotides line up with TRBD2. CDR3 length equals 14 residues. Germline V lookup: CDR1 SNHLY, CDR2 FYNNEI. V trimming: 6 bases; J trimming: 4 bases; junction bases outside the gene matches: 3. The CDR3 loop reads CASRRTSGRYEQYF. CDR3 sequence (DNA): TGTGCCAGCAGAAGGACTAGCGGGAGATACGAGCAGTACTTC.

This clone was seen just once. It differs at one base from a far larger clone, so likely a read error. V usage is TRBV11-2 and J usage is TRBJ1-3, with D hard to call. V lost 7 bases and J 0 bases, leaving 4 bases between the germline ends. The CDR3 has 12 residues. CDR1 and CDR2 (germline): SGHAT, FQNNGV. In nucleotides, the CDR3 is TGTGCCAGCACCAGCTCTGGAAACACCATATATTTT. This sequence encodes CASTSSGNTIYF. The variable domain in full, completed from reference TRBV11-2 and TRBJ1-3, reads EAGVAQSPRYKIIEKRQSVAFWCNPISGHATLYWYQQILGQGPKLLIQFQNNGVVDDSQLPKDRFSAERLKGVDSTLKIQPAKLEDSAVYLCASTSSGNTIYFGEGSWLTVV.

As for this clone: A far larger clone is one nucleotide away, so this likely arose from a read error. This likely comes from a read error, as the CDR3 has no conserved phenylalanine or tryptophan at its end. V gene TRBV14 combines with J gene TRBJ1-1, with no clear D. CDR3 length equals 13 residues. The V gene lost 0 bases and the J gene lost 0 bases, with 2 bases spanning the gap. Germline V CDR1 and CDR2: SGHDN, FVKESK. The CDR3 DNA reads TGTGCCAGCAGCCAAGAACTGAACACTGAAGCTTTCTCT. Translated, it gives CASSQELNTEAFS.

This sequence joins TRBV2 and TRBJ2-7, with D uncertain. V lost 2 bases and J lost 2, with 13 bases in between. The CDR3 consists of 15 residues. CDR1 is SNHLY, CDR2 FYNNEI, per germline. The CDR3 DNA sequence: TGTGCCAGCAGTGAATGGTCGGAGATCACCTACGAGCAGTACTTC. The encoded protein is CASSEWSEITYEQYF. The whole variable domain, remainder taken from reference TRBV2 and TRBJ2-7, is EPEVTQTPSHQVTQMGQEVILRCVPISNHLYFYWYRQILGQKVEFLVSFYNNEISEKSEIFDDQFSVERPDGSNFTLKIRSTKLEDSAMYFCASSEWSEITYEQYFGPGTRLTVT.

The genes are TRBV2 and TRBJ2-5, with 9 bases identical to TRBD2. CDR1 is SNHLY and CDR2 is FYNNEI in the germline V gene. The CDR3 has 16 residues. V lost 3 bases to trimming and J lost 3 bases; unmatched junction nucleotides: 8. The CDR3 sequence is CASSDRGSGSKETQYF. The CDR3 DNA reads TGTGCCAGCAGTGATCGGGGTAGCGGGAGCAAAGAGACCCAGTACTTC.

The V and J genes are TRBV5-1 and TRBJ2-1; the D call may be TRBD1 or TRBD2 (5 bases each). V was pared by 0 bases and J by 3 bases, with 10 bases between. Looked up from germline, CDR1 is SGHRS and CDR2 is YFSETQ. The CDR3 contains 15 residues. CDR3 in amino acids: CASSLEGAGYNEQFF. CDR3 in DNA: TGCGCCAGCAGCTTGGAAGGGGCGGGCTACAATGAGCAGTTCTTC.

This chain connects TRBV28 to TRBJ2-1; TRBD2 matches at 10 bases. Trimming cost V 5 bases and J 0 bases; bases outside gene matches: 4. Germline loops: CDR1 MDHEN, CDR2 SYDVKM. This CDR3 has 16 amino acids. This CDR3 reads CASSGLAATSYNEQFF. The CDR3 DNA reads as TGTGCCAGCAGTGGACTAGCGGCGACCTCCTACAATGAGCAGTTCTTC.

The chain carries TRBV6-5 and TRBJ2-1; maybe TRBD1 (5 bases). This CDR3 has 14 residues. Trimming left V 6 bases short and J 9 bases short, with 18 bases between. Germline V gene sequence: CDR1 MNHEY, CDR2 SVGAGI. The CDR3 sequence is CASSQGLAIGEQFF. CDR3 nucleotides: TGTGCCAGCAGCCAGGGTCTTGCCATCGGTGAGCAGTTCTTC.

This chain joins TRBV7-9 and TRBJ2-7; D uncertain. The CDR3 sequence is 14 residues long. The V end was cut by 10 bases, the J end by 2 bases, with 18 bases between. Germline V gene data show CDR1 as SEHNR and CDR2 as FQNEAQ (reference sequence). In DNA, the CDR3 is TGTGCCACCCATTCCTCCGCGACTCCCTACGAGCAGTACTTC. This sequence encodes CATHSSATPYEQYF.

V gene TRBV10-2 combines with J gene TRBJ2-3; D unresolved. The CDR3 extends over 15 amino acids. V dropped 2 bases and J dropped 4 bases, with 13 bases sitting between them. The germline CDR1 and CDR2 sequences are WSHSY and SAAADI. The CDR3 DNA reads TGCGCCAGCAGTGAGATAGGGCAAGGCGCAGATACGCAGTATTTT. Protein sequence: CASSEIGQGADTQYF.

This chain connects TRBV5-1 to TRBJ2-7; 7 nucleotides line up with TRBD2. The CDR3 is 11 residues long. V was clipped by 7 bases and J by 6 bases; unmatched bases: 4. Germline values: CDR1 SGHRS, CDR2 YFSETQ. The CDR3 bases are TGCGCCAGCCCGTGGGAGGGCGAGCAGTACTTC. Its translation: CASPWEGEQYF.

This clone showed up just a few times. The J gene is TRBJ2-7, the V gene TRBV28; D gene uncertain. CDR3 length equals 12 residues. V lost 8 bases and J 2 bases, leaving 10 bases between the germline ends. Germline CDR1 and CDR2: MDHEN and SYDVKM. The CDR3 DNA reads as TGTGCCAGCCAAGTAGCAGCCTACGAGCAGTACTTC. This sequence encodes CASQVAAYEQYF. Looking up the rest from reference TRBV28 and TRBJ2-7 gives the full variable domain: DVKVTQSSRYLVKRTGEKVFLECVQDMDHENMFWYRQDPGLGLRLIYFSYDVKMKEKGDIPEGYSVSREKKERFSLILESASTNQTSMYLCASQVAAYEQYFGPGTRLTVT.

As concerns this clone: The same CDR3 is also encoded by other DNA sequences in this sample. The rearrangement joins TRBV18 to TRBJ2-7; D possibly corresponds to TRBD2 (5 bases). The V gene's germline CDR1 is KGHSH and CDR2 LQKENI. This CDR3 comprises 14 residues. The ends were cut back, 3 bases at V and 2 bases at J, with 11 bases in the middle. The CDR3, as DNA: TGTGCCAGCTCACCGGGGAGCGGCACCTACGAGCAGTACTTC. Protein sequence: CASSPGSGTYEQYF.

The chain is built from TRBV27 and TRBJ2-7; D is ambiguous. The CDR3 contains 12 residues. From germline, CDR1 is MNHEY and CDR2 SMNVEV (reference sequence). V was shortened by 6 bases and J by 6 bases, with 12 bases between the two germline ends. CDR3 sequence (DNA): TGTGCCAGCAGCCGGACCCAGCGCGAGCAGTACTTC. This sequence encodes CASSRTQREQYF.